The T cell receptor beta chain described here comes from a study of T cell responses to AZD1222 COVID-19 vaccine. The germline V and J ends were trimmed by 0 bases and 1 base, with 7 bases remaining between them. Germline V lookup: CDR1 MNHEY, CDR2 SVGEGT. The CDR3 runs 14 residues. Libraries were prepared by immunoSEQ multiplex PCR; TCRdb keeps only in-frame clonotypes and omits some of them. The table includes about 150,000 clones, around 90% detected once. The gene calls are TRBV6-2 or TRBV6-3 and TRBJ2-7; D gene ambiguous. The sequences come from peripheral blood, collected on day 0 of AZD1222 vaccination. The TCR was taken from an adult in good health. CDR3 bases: TGTGCCAGCAGTTACTCGGTAGGTTCCTACGAGCAGTACTTC. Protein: CASSYSVGSYEQYF.